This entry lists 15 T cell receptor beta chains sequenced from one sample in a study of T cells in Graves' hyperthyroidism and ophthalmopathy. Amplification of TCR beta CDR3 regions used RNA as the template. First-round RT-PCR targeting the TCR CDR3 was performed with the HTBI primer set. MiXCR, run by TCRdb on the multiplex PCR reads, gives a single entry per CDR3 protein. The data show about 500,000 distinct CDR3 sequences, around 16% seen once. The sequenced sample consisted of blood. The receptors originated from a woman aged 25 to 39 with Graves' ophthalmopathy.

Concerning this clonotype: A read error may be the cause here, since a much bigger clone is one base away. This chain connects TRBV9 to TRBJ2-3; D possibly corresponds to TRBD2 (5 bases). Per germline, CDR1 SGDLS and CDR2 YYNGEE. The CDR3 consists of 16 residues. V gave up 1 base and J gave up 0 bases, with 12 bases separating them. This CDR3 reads CASSVKGGHSTDTQYF. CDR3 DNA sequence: TGTGCCAGCAGCGTAAAAGGCGGGCATAGCACAGATACGCAGTATTTT.

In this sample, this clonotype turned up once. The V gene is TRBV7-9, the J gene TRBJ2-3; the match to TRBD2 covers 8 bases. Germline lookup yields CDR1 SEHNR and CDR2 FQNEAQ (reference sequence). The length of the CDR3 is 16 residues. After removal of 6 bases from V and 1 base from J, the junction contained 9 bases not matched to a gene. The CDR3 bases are TGTGCCAGCAGTTCGGGACTAGTTATGGGCACAGATACGCAGTATTTT. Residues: CASSSGLVMGTDTQYF.

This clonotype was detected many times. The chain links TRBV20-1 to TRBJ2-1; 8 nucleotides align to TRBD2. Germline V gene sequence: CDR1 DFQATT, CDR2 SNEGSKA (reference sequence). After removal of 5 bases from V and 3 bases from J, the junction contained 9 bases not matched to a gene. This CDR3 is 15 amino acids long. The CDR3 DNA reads TGCAGTGCTGTTTTAGCGGGGATTCACTACAATGAGCAGTTCTTC. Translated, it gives CSAVLAGIHYNEQFF.

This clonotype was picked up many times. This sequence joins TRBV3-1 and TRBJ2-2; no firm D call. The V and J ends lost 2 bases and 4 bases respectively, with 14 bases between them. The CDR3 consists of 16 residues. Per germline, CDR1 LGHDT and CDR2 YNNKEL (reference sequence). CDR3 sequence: CASSQLFDQGTGELFF. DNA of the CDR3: TGTGCCAGCAGCCAACTCTTCGACCAAGGCACCGGGGAGCTGTTTTTT. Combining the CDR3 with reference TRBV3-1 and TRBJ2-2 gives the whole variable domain DTAVSQTPKYLVTQMGNDKSIKCEQNLGHDTMYWYKQDSKKFLKIMFSYNNKELIINETVPNRFSPKSPDKAHLNLHINSLELGDSAVYFCASSQLFDQGTGELFFGEGSRLTVL.

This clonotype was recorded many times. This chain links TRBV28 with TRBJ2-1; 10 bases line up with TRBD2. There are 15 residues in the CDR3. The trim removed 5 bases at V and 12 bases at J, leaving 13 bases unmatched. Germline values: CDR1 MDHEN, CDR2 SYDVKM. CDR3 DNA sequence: TGTGCCAGCAGTCAAAGCGGGAGGGAGGTCATGGGGCAGTTCTTC. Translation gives CASSQSGREVMGQFF.

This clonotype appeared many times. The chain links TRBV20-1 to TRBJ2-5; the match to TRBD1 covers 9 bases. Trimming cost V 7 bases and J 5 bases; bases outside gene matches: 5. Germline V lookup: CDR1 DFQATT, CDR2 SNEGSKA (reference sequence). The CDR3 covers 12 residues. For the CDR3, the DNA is TGCAGTGGGGACAGGGTAGGGGAGACCCAGTACTTC. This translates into CSGDRVGETQYF.

The CDR3 DNA reads as TGCAGTGCTAGTGCCGGACTAGCGGGAGGGGACACAGATACGCAGTATTTT. This encodes CSASAGLAGGDTDTQYF. V usage is TRBV20-1 and J usage is TRBJ2-3, with TRBD2 matching over 15 bases. Germline CDR1 DFQATT, CDR2 SNEGSKA (reference sequence). After removal of 3 bases from V and 2 bases from J, the junction contained 6 bases not matched to a gene. CDR3 size: 17 residues.

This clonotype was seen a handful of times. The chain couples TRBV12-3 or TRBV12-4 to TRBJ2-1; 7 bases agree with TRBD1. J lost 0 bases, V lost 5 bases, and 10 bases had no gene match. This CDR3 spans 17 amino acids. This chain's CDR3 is CASSPRQGVGSYNEQFF. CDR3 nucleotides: TGTGCCAGCAGTCCCCGCCAGGGGGTTGGCTCCTACAATGAGCAGTTCTTC.

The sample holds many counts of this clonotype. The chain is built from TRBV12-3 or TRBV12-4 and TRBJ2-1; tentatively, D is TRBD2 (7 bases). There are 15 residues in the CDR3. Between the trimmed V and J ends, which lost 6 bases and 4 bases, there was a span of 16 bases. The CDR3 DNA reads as TGTGCCAGCAGGGACAAGGGGGGGATATACAATGAGCAGTTCTTC. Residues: CASRDKGGIYNEQFF.

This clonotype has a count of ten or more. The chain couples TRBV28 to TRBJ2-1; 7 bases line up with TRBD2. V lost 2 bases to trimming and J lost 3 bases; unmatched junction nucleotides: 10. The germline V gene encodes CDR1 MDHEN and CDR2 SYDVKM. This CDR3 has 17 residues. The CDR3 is CASSLHGGRGFYNEQFF. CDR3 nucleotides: TGTGCCAGCAGTTTACATGGCGGGAGAGGGTTCTACAATGAGCAGTTCTTC.

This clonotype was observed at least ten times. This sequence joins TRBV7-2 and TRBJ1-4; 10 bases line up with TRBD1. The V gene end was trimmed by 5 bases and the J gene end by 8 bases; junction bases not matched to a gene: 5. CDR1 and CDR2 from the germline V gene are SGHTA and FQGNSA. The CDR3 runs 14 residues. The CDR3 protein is CASSPDRGFEKLFF. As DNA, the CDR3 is TGTGCCAGCAGCCCGGACAGGGGGTTCGAAAAACTGTTTTTT. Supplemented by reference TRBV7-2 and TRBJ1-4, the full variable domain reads GAGVSQSPSNKVTEKGKDVELRCDPISGHTALYWYRQSLGQGLEFLIYFQGNSAPDKSGLPSDRFSAERTGGSVSTLTIQRTQQEDSAVYLCASSPDRGFEKLFFGSGTQLSVL.

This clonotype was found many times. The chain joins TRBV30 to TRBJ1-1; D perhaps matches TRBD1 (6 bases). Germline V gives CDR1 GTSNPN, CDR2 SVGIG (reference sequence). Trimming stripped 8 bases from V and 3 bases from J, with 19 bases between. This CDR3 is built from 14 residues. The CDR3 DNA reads TGTGCCGGAAATACAGGGATTGGTCACACTGAAGCTTTCTTT. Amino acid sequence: CAGNTGIGHTEAFF.

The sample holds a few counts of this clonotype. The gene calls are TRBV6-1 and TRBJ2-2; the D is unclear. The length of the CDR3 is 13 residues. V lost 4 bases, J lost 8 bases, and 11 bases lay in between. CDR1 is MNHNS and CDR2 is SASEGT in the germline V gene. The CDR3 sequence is CASSGFSGGELFF. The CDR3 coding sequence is TGTGCCAGCAGTGGGTTTTCCGGGGGGGAGCTGTTTTTT.

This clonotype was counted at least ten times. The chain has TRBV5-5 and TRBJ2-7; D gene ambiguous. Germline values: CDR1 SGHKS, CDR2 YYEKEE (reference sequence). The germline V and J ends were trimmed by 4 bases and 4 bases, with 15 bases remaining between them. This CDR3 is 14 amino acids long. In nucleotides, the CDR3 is TGTGCCAGCAGCCCTATCTACCGAGATTACGAGCAGTACTTC. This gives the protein CASSPIYRDYEQYF.

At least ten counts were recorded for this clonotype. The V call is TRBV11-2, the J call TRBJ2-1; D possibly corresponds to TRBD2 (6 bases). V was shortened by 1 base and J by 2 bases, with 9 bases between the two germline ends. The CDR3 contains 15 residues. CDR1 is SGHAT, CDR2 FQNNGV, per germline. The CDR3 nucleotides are TGTGCCAGCAGCTTAGTGCGGGGTACCTACAATGAGCAGTTCTTC. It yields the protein CASSLVRGTYNEQFF.